One T cell receptor beta chain is described in this entry. Trimming removed 8 bases at V and 9 bases at J, with 14 bases between. Germline V gene lookup returns CDR1 MNHNY and CDR2 SVGAGI (reference sequence). The CDR3 sequence is 12 residues long. The data belong to a study of shared clonotypes between healthy human individuals. Clones were sequenced by immunoSEQ multiplex PCR, and TCRdb holds only the in-frame ones, with some missing. The sample records 2 million to 3 million clones, more than 85% being singletons. The chain recombines TRBV6-6 with TRBJ1-5, with D tentatively TRBD1 (5 bases). Sequenced: naive CD4+ T cells from PBMCs. The subset is: CD45RA+ positively selected. This sequence originates from a man in his late teens or twenties in good health. Some clones in this sample may be carry-over from other donors' samples. The CDR3 here is CASGRGFGPQHF. CDR3 nucleotide sequence: TGTGCCAGCGGTAGGGGTTTTGGGCCCCAGCATTTT.